This TCR beta chain was recorded in a study of shared clonotypes between healthy human individuals. Study-wide points: Among the subsets, naive ones generally showed larger estimated richness than memory ones.

This clone was detected once. Its antigen is not identified. The CDR3 has 15 residues. The germline V and J ends were trimmed by 0 bases and 2 bases, with 11 bases remaining between them. Germline V lookup: CDR1 SGDLS, CDR2 YYNGEE. Method: immunoSEQ multiplex PCR; TCRdb's copy keeps in-frame clones and lacks some. The sample shows around 2.5 million clones, over 85% of them seen only once. The sequence derives from a man aged 18 to 29 in good health. Some clones in this sample may be carry-over from other donors' samples. Sequencing was carried out using naive CD4+ T cells from PBMCs. The subset is: CD45RA+ positively selected. The rearrangement joins TRBV9 to TRBJ1-2, with a weak D call TRBD1 (5 bases). CDR3 loop: CASSVGGTENYGYTF. In nucleotides, the CDR3 is TGTGCCAGCAGCGTAGGGGGGACGGAGAACTATGGCTACACCTTC.